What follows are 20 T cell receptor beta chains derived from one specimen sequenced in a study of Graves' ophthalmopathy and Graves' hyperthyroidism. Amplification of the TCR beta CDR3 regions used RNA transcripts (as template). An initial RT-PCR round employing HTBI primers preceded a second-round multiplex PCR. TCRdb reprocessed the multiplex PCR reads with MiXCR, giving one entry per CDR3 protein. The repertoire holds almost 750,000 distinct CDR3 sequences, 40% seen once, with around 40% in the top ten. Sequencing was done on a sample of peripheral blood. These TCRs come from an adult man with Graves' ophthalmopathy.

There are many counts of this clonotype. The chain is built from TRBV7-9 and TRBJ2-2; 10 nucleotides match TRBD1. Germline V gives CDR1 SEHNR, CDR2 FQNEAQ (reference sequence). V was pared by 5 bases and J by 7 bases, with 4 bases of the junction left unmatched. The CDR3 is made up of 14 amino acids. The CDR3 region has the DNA TGTGCCAGCAGCGCCGGACAGGGGGTCGGGGAGCTGTTTTTT. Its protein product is CASSAGQGVGELFF.

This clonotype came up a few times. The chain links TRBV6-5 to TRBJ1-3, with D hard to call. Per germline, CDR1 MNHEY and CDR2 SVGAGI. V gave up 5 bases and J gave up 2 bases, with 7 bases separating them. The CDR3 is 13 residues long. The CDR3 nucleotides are TGTGCCAGCAGTAGGGAAGCTGGAAACACCATATATTTT. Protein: CASSREAGNTIYF.

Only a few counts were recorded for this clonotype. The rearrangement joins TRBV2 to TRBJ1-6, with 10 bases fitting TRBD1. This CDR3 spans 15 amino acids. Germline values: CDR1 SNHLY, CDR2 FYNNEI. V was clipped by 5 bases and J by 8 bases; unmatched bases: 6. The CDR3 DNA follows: TGTGCCAGCAGTTACACCGGACAGGGGGATTCACCCCTCCACTTT. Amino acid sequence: CASSYTGQGDSPLHF.

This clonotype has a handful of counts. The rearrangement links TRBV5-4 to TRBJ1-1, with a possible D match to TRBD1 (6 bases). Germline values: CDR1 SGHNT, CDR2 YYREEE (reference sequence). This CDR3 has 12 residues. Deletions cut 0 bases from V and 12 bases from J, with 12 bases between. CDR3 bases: TGTGCCAGCAGCTTGGACAGGGCTAGGTCTTTCTTT. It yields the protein CASSLDRARSFF.

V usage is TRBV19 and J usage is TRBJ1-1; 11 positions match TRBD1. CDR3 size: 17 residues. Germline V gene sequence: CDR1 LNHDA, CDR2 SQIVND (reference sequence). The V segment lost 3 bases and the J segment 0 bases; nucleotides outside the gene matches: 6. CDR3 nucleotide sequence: TGTGCCAGTAGTATCGGGACAGGGGGAGAAATGAACACTGAAGCTTTCTTT. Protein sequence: CASSIGTGGEMNTEAFF.

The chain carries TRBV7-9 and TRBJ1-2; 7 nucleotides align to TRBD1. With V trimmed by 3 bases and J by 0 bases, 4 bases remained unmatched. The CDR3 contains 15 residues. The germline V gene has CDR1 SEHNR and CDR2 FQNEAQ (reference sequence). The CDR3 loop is CASSLATGPNYGYTF. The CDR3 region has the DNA TGTGCCAGCAGCTTGGCGACAGGGCCTAACTATGGCTACACCTTC.

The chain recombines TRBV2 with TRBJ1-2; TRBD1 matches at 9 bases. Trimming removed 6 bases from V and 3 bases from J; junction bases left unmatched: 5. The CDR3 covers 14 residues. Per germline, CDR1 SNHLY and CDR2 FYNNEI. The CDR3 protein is CASSQTGGYYGYTF. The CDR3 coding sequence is TGTGCCAGCAGCCAGACAGGGGGATACTATGGCTACACCTTC.

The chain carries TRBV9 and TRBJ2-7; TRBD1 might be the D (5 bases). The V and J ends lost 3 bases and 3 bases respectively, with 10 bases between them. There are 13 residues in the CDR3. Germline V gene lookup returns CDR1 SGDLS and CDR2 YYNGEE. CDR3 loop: CASSGRVGYEQYF. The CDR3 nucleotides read TGTGCCAGCAGCGGCAGGGTTGGCTACGAGCAGTACTTC.

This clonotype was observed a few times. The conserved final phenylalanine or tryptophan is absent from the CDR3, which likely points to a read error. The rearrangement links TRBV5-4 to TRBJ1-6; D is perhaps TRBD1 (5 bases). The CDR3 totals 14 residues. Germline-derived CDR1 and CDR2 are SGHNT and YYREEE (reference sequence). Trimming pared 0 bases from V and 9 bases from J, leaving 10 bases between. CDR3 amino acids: CASSLASGSSPLHL. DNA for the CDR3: TGTGCCAGCAGCTTGGCCTCAGGGTCTTCACCCCTCCACTTG.

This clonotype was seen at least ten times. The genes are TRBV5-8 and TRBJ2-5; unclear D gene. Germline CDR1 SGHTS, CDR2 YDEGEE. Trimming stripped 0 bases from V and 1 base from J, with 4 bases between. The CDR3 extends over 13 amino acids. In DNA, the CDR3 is TGTGCCAGCAGCTTGGTGCTCCAAGAGACCCAGTACTTC. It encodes CASSLVLQETQYF.

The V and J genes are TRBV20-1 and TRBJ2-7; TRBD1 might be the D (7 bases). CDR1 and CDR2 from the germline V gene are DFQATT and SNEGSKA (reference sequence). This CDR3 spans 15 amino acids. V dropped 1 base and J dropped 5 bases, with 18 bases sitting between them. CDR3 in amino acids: CSARVGAGGSDEQYF. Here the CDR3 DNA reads TGCAGTGCTAGAGTAGGGGCAGGGGGGTCGGACGAGCAGTACTTC.

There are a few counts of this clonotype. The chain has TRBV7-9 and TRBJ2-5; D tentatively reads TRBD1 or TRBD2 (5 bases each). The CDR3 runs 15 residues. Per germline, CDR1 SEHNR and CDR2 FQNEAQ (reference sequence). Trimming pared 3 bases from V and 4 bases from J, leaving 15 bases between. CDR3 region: CASSLDKGSRETQYF. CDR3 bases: TGTGCCAGCAGCTTGGATAAGGGGAGCAGAGAGACCCAGTACTTC.

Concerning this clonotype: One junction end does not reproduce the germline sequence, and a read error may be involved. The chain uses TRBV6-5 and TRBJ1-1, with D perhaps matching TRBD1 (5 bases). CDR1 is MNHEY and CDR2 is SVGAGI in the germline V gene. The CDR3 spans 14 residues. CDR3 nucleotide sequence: TGTGCCAGCAGTTACGCCGCCAGGGACCGAGAAGCTTCCTTT. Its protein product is CASSYAARDREASF.

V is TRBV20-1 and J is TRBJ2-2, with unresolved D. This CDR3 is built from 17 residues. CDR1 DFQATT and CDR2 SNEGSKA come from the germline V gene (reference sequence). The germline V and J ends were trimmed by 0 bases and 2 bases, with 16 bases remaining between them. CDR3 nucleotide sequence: TGCAGTGCTAGAGATCGGCGCGACCAACCTAACACCGGGGAGCTGTTTTTT. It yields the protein CSARDRRDQPNTGELFF.

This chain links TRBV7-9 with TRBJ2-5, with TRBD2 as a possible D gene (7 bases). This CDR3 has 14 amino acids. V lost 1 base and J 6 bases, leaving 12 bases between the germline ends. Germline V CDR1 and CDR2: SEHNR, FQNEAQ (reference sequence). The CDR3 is CASSLGGGQKTQYF. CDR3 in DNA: TGTGCCAGCAGCTTAGGGGGGGGGCAGAAGACCCAGTACTTC. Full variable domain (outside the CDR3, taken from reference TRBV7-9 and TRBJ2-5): DTGVSQNPRHKITKRGQNVTFRCDPISEHNRLYWYRQTLGQGPEFLTYFQNEAQLEKSRLLSDRFSAERPKGSFSTLEIQRTEQGDSAMYLCASSLGGGQKTQYFGPGTRLLVL.

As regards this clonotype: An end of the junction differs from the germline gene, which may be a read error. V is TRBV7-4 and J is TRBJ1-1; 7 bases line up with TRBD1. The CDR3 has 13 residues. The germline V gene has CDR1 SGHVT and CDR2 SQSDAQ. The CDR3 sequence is CTSSPGTAIEAFF. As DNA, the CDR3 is TGTACCAGCAGCCCCGGGACAGCGATTGAAGCTTTCTTT.

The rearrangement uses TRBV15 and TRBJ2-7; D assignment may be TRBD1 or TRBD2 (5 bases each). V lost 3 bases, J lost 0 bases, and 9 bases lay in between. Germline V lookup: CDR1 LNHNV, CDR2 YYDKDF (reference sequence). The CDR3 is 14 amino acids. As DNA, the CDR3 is TGTGCCACCAGCAGGGGACGGCTCTCCTACGAGCAGTACTTC. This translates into CATSRGRLSYEQYF.

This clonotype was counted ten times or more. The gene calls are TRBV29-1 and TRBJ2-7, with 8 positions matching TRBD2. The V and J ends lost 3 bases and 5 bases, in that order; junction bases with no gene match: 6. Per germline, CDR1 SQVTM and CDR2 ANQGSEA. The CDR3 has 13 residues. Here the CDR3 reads CSVEEREMNEQYF. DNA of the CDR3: TGCAGCGTTGAGGAGCGGGAGATGAACGAGCAGTACTTC.

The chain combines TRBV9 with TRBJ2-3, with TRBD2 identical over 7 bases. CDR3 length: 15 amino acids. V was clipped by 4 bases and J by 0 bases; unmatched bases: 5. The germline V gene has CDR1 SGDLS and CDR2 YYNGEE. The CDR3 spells CASSPVTSSTDTQYF. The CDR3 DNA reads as TGTGCCAGCAGCCCCGTGACTAGCAGCACAGATACGCAGTATTTT.

CDR3: CDSRQGNNYGYTF. The CDR3, as DNA: TGTGACAGTCGACAGGGGAATAACTATGGCTACACCTTC. The chain combines TRBV11-2 with TRBJ1-2, with 8 bases that match TRBD1. The CDR3 consists of 13 residues. CDR1 is SGHAT, CDR2 FQNNGV, per germline.